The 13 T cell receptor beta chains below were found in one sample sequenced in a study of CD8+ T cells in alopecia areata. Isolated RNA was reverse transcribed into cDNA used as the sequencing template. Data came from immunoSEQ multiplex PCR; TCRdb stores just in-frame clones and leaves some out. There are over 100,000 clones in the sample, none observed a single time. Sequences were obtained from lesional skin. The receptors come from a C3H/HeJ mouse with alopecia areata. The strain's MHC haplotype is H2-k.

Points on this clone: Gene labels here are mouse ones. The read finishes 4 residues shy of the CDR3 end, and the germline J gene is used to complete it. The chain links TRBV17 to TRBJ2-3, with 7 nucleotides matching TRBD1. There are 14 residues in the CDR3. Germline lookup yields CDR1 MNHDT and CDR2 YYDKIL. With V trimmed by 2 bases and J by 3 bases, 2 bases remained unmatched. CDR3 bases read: TGTGCTAGCAGTAGACACAGGGGAGCAGAA. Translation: CASSRHRGAE. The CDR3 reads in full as CASSRHRGAETLYF.

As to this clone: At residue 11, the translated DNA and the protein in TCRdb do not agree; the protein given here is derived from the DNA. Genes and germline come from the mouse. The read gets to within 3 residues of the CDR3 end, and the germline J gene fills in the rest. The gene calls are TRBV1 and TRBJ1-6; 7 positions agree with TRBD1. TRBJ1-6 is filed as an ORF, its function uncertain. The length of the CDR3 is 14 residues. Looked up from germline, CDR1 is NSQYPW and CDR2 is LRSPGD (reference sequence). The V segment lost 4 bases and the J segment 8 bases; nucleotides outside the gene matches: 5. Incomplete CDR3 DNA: TGCACCTGCAGTGGCTACAGGGGAGATTCGCCC. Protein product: CTCSGYRGDSP. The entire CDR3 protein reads CTCSGYRGDSPLYF.

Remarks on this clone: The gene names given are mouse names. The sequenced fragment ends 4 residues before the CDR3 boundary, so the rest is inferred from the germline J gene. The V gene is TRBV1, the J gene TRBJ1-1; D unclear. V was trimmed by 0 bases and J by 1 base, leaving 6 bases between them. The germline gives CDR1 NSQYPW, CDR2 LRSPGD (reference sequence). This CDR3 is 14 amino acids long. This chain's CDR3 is CTCSAEAGNTEVFF. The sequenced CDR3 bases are TGCACCTGCAGTGCAGAAGCAGGAAACACA.

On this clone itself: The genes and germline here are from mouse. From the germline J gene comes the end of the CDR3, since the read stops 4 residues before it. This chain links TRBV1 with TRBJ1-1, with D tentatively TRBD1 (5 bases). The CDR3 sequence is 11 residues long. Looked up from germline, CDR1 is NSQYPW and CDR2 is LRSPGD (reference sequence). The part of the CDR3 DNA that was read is TGCACCTGCAGTCTCCAGGGA. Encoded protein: CTCSLQG. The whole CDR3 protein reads CTCSLQGEVFF.

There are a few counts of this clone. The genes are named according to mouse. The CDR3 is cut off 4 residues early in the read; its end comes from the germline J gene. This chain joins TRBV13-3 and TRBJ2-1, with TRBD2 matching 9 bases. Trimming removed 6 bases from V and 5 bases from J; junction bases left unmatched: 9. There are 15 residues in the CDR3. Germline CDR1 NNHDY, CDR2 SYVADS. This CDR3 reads CASTHDWGKDAEQFF. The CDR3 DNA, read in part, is TGTGCCAGCACCCATGACTGGGGGAAGGATGCT.

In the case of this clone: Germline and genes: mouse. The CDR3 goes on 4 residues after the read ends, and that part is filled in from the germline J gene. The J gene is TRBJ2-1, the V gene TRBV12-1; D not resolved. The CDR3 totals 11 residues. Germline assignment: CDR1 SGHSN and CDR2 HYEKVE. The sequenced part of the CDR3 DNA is TGTGCCAGCTCTCTTGGGTCT. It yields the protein CASSLGS. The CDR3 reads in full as CASSLGSEQFF.

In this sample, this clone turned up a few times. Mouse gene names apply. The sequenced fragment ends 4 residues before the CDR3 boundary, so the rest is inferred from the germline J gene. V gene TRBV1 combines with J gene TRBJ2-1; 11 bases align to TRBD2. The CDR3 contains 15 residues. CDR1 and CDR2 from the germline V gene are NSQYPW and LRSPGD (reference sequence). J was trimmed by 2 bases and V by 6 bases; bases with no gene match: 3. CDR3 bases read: TGCACCTGCAGAGGACTGGGGGGTGACTATGCT. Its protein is CTCRGLGGDYA. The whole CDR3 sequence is CTCRGLGGDYAEQFF.

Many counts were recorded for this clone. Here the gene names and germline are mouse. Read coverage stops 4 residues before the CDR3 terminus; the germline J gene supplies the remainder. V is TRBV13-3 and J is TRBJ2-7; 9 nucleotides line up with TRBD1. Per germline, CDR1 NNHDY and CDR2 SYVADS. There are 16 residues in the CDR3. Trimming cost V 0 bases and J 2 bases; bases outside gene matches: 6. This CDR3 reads CASSDEWRQGAYEQYF. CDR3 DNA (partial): TGTGCCAGCAGTGATGAGTGGAGACAGGGGGCCTAT.

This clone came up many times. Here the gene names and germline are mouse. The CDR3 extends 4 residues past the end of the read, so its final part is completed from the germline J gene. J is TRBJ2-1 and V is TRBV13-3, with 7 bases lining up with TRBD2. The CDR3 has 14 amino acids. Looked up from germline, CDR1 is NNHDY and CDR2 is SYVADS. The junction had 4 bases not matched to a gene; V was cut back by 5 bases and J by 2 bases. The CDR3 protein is CASRDWDHYAEQFF. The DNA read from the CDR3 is TGTGCCAGCAGAGACTGGGACCACTATGCT.

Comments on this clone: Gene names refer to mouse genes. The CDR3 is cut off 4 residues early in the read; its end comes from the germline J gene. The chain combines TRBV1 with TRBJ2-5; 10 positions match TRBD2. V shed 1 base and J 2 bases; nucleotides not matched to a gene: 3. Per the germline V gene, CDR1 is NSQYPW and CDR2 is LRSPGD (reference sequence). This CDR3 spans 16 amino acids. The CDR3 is CTCSAGLGGIQDTQYF. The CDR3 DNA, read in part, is TGCACCTGCAGTGCAGGACTGGGGGGAATCCAAGAC.

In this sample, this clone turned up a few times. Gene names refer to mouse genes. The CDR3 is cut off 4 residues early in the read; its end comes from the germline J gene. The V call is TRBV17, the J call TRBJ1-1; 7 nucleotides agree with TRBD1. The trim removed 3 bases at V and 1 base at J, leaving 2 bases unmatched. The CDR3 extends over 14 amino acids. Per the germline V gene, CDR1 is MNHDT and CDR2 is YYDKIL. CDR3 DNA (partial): TGTGCTAGCAGTAGTACAGGGGAAAACACA. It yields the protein CASSSTGENT. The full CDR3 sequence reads CASSSTGENTEVFF.

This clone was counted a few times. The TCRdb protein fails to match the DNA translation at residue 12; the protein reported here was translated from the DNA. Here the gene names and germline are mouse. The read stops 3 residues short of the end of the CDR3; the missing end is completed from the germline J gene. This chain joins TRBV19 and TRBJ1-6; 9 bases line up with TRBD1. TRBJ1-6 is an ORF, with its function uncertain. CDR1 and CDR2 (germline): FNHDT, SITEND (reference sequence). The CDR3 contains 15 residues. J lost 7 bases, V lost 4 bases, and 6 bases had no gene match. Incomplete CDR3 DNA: TGTGCCAGCAGTCCGGACAGGGGTGGAAATTCGCCC. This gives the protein CASSPDRGGNSP. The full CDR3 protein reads CASSPDRGGNSPLYF.

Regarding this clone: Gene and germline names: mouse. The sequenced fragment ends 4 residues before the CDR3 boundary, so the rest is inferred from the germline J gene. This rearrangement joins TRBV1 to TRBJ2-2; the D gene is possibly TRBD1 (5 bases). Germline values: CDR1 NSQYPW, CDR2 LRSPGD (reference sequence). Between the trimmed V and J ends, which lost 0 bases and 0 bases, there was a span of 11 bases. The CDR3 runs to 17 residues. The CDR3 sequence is CTCSADRWTTNTGQLYF. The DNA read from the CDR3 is TGCACCTGCAGTGCAGATCGTTGGACAACAAACACCGGG.